Described below is a single T cell receptor beta chain sequence and its context. This specimen includes other DNA sequences encoding the same CDR3. Amplification used 60 Vbeta primers and 13 Jbeta primers. The protocol was immunoSEQ multiplex PCR, while the TCRdb copy is restricted to in-frame clones and leaves out a portion. The table lists about 110,000 clones, over 70% of them singletons. Trimming removed 3 bases from V and 0 bases from J, with 10 bases in between. CDR1 and CDR2 from the germline V gene are LNHDA and SQIVND (reference sequence). CDR3 size: 15 residues. The data were taken from a study of cytomegalovirus exposure and HLA in healthy donors.

The chain recombines TRBV19 with TRBJ2-3; D possibly corresponds to TRBD2 (5 bases). Specimen: PBMCs. This clonotype was sampled from a female donor in good health and CMV-seronegative. This chain's CDR3 is CASSILAASTDTQYF. For the CDR3, the DNA is TGTGCCAGTAGTATCCTAGCTGCTAGCACAGATACGCAGTATTTT. Combining the CDR3 with reference TRBV19 and TRBJ2-3 gives the whole variable domain DGGITQSPKYLFRKEGQNVTLSCEQNLNHDAMYWYRQDPGQGLRLIYYSQIVNDFQKGDIAEGYSVSREKKESFPLTVTSAQKNPTAFYLCASSILAASTDTQYFGPGTRLTVL.